The 22 T cell receptor beta chains presented below share a single source sample, sequenced in a study of beta chain features in type 1 diabetes. The whole isolated RNA underwent reverse transcription, so sequencing captured expressed TCRB transcripts. Clones were sequenced by immunoSEQ multiplex PCR, and TCRdb holds only the in-frame ones, with some missing. This table holds about 930,000 clones, 15% to 20% found once. The sequenced sample was naive CD4+ T cells from blood. The receptors were sampled from a woman aged 18-29 years in good health.

The V call is TRBV5-1, the J call TRBJ2-2, with TRBD2 matching over 8 bases. V lost 4 bases, J lost 5 bases, and 13 bases stayed unmatched. Germline V gene lookup returns CDR1 SGHRS and CDR2 YFSETQ. The CDR3 spans 17 residues. CDR3 DNA sequence: TGCGCCAGCAGCGCGGACCCCTACGCGGGAGGTACCGGGGAGCTGTTTTTT. Translated: CASSADPYAGGTGELFF.

This clone was seen only a few times. The chain uses TRBV4-3 and TRBJ2-7, with 10 positions matching TRBD2. The J segment lost 5 bases and the V segment lost 1 base, leaving 14 bases of the junction unmatched. CDR1 is LGHNA, CDR2 YSLEER, per germline. The CDR3 runs to 18 residues. CDR3 in DNA: TGCGCCAGCAGCCAAGTGAGCGGGGGGGCTAGCGGGAGAAACGAGCAGTACTTC. Protein sequence: CASSQVSGGASGRNEQYF.

This clone has more than one count but fewer than ten. V usage is TRBV19 and J usage is TRBJ2-1, with 10 positions matching TRBD2. The CDR3 covers 20 residues. J was trimmed by 11 bases and V by 3 bases; bases with no gene match: 25. From germline, CDR1 is LNHDA and CDR2 SQIVND (reference sequence). CDR3 sequence (DNA): TGTGCCAGTAGTATGGGCCGGCTAGCGGGAGTACCGCGGTATATAACTAAGCAGTTCTTC. It codes for CASSMGRLAGVPRYITKQFF. The whole variable domain, filled in from reference TRBV19 and TRBJ2-1, reads DGGITQSPKYLFRKEGQNVTLSCEQNLNHDAMYWYRQDPGQGLRLIYYSQIVNDFQKGDIAEGYSVSREKKESFPLTVTSAQKNPTAFYLCASSMGRLAGVPRYITKQFFGPGTRLTVL.

The chain couples TRBV28 to TRBJ2-7, with D uncertain. Germline assignment: CDR1 MDHEN and CDR2 SYDVKM. V lost 7 bases to trimming and J lost 4 bases, with 11 bases between them. The CDR3 is made up of 12 amino acids. CDR3 residues: CASTNGMYEQYF. CDR3 in DNA: TGTGCCAGCACCAACGGAATGTACGAGCAGTACTTC.

This clone was detected a few times. The chain carries TRBV4-2 and TRBJ1-4, with D possibly TRBD1 on 6 matching bases. Deletions cut 4 bases from V and 0 bases from J, with 15 bases between. This CDR3 is 17 amino acids long. The germline V gene encodes CDR1 LGHNA and CDR2 YNFKEQ. CDR3 region: CASSPTGQTATNEKLFF. CDR3 bases: TGTGCCAGCAGCCCTACGGGACAAACCGCAACTAATGAAAAACTGTTTTTT.

The table lists this clone with a few counts. The chain combines TRBV9 with TRBJ2-7, with 11 bases fitting TRBD1. V was pared by 4 bases and J by 6 bases, with 12 bases of the junction left unmatched. Germline V CDR1 and CDR2: SGDLS, YYNGEE. CDR3 size: 16 residues. DNA for the CDR3: TGTGCCAGCAGCCCGCAGATTGGGACAGGGGGAACCGAGCAGTACTTC. Its translation: CASSPQIGTGGTEQYF.

This clone has more than one count but fewer than ten. The chain links TRBV5-4 to TRBJ2-3; TRBD2 might be the D (6 bases). The CDR3 spans 15 residues. CDR1 is SGHNT and CDR2 is YYREEE in the germline V gene (reference sequence). The ends were cut back, 0 bases at V and 2 bases at J, with 10 bases in the middle. CDR3 nucleotides: TGTGCCAGCAGCTTGGGTAGCGGCTACACAGATACGCAGTATTTT. Residues: CASSLGSGYTDTQYF.

The V and J genes are TRBV10-3 and TRBJ1-3; no clear D gene. Trimming shortened V by 8 bases and J by 1 base, and 6 bases separated the two germline ends. CDR3 size: 12 residues. CDR1 ENHRY and CDR2 SYGVKD come from the germline V gene. The DNA for the CDR3 is TGTGCCATCGTGGGATCTGGAAACACCATATATTTT. Its translation is CAIVGSGNTIYF.

In this sample, this clone turned up a few times. This chain uses TRBV4-3 with TRBJ1-4, with no clear D. From germline, CDR1 is LGHNA and CDR2 YSLEER. The V end was cut by 0 bases, the J end by 5 bases, with 7 bases between. The CDR3 has 14 residues. In DNA form, the CDR3 reads TGCGCCAGCAGCCAAGATGCACCAAATGAAAAACTGTTTTTT. Its translation is CASSQDAPNEKLFF.

This chain connects TRBV7-3 to TRBJ2-3; weak D call: TRBD1 (5 bases). The germline gives CDR1 SGHTA, CDR2 FQGTGA. The V and J ends lost 5 bases and 4 bases respectively, with 19 bases between them. This CDR3 region has 16 residues. The CDR3 loop reads CASSLIGHVSSDTQYF. The CDR3 nucleotides are TGTGCCAGCAGCCTTATCGGACACGTTAGTTCAGATACGCAGTATTTT.

This clone was found a few times. The chain combines TRBV28 with TRBJ2-7; maybe TRBD2 (6 bases). With 6 bases removed from V and 5 bases from J, the gap between germline ends came to 11 bases. Germline loops: CDR1 MDHEN, CDR2 SYDVKM. The CDR3 totals 12 residues. As DNA, the CDR3 is TGTGCCAGCAGACTCAGCGGGCACGAGCAGTACTTC. The encoded protein is CASRLSGHEQYF.

The chain joins TRBV28 to TRBJ2-2, with D uncertain. CDR1 is MDHEN and CDR2 is SYDVKM in the germline V gene. CDR3 size: 15 residues. Trimming shortened V by 6 bases and J by 5 bases, and 16 bases separated the two germline ends. This CDR3 reads CASRPLRTLTGELFF. The CDR3 DNA sequence: TGTGCCAGCAGACCACTCAGGACGCTGACCGGGGAGCTGTTTTTT.

This clone was seen only a few times. V is TRBV10-2 and J is TRBJ2-1; 7 bases fit TRBD2. The trim removed 6 bases at V and 2 bases at J, leaving 7 bases unmatched. The CDR3 covers 15 residues. Germline lookup yields CDR1 WSHSY and CDR2 SAAADI. The CDR3 is CASSQLAPTYNEQFF. CDR3 coding DNA: TGCGCCAGCAGCCAACTAGCGCCGACCTACAATGAGCAGTTCTTC.

This clone was seen more than once but under ten times. This sequence joins TRBV6-5 and TRBJ2-3, with 8 nucleotides matching TRBD1. Germline lookup yields CDR1 MNHEY and CDR2 SVGAGI. The CDR3 has 12 residues. J was trimmed by 10 bases and V by 5 bases; bases with no gene match: 5. CDR3 in amino acids: CASSHGQGAQYF. CDR3 DNA: TGTGCCAGCAGTCATGGACAGGGCGCGCAGTATTTT.

This clone was seen only a few times. The genes are TRBV7-9 and TRBJ2-1; D is possibly TRBD1 (5 bases). Looked up from germline, CDR1 is SEHNR and CDR2 is FQNEAQ (reference sequence). Trimming cost V 7 bases and J 9 bases, with 16 bases left between them. The CDR3 has 13 residues. CDR3: CASNIGRVGEQFF. Here the CDR3 DNA reads TGTGCCAGCAACATAGGCAGGGTAGGTGAGCAGTTCTTC. The full variable domain, its missing parts supplied by reference TRBV7-9 and TRBJ2-1, is DTGVSQNPRHKITKRGQNVTFRCDPISEHNRLYWYRQTLGQGPEFLTYFQNEAQLEKSRLLSDRFSAERPKGSFSTLEIQRTEQGDSAMYLCASNIGRVGEQFFGPGTRLTVL.

The table lists this clone with a few counts. This rearrangement joins TRBV18 to TRBJ2-5; 7 bases match TRBD1. CDR1 is KGHSH and CDR2 is LQKENI in the germline V gene. J gave up 7 bases and V 3 bases, and 8 bases lay outside the gene matches. The CDR3 consists of 14 residues. CDR3 sequence reads: CASSPQDRVATQYF. The CDR3 coding sequence is TGTGCCAGCTCACCTCAAGACAGGGTGGCGACCCAGTACTTC.

The chain recombines TRBV6-6 with TRBJ2-1; TRBD1 is a possible D gene (6 bases). The germline CDR1 and CDR2 sequences are MNHNY and SVGAGI (reference sequence). V gave up 5 bases and J gave up 11 bases, with 13 bases separating them. This CDR3 region has 12 residues. The CDR3 DNA sequence: TGTGCCAGCAGTGACCGGGACATTAAGCAGTTCTTC. Protein sequence: CASSDRDIKQFF.

This clone was observed a few times. The genes are TRBV18 and TRBJ2-1; 10 positions agree with TRBD2. This CDR3 is built from 17 residues. Germline CDR1 and CDR2: KGHSH and LQKENI. The junction had 8 bases not matched to a gene; V was cut back by 3 bases and J by 3 bases. CDR3 sequence (DNA): TGTGCCAGCTCACCTGCGGTGGGACTAGCGTACTACAATGAGCAGTTCTTC. Its protein is CASSPAVGLAYYNEQFF.

Comments on this clone: This CDR3 is also generated by other DNA sequences in the sample. This rearrangement joins TRBV28 to TRBJ2-7; D is uncertain. CDR3 length: 12 residues. V was clipped by 3 bases and J by 0 bases, with 3 bases between them. Germline V gene sequence: CDR1 MDHEN, CDR2 SYDVKM. CDR3 loop: CASSLGSYEQYF. CDR3 nucleotide sequence: TGTGCCAGCAGTTTGGGCTCCTACGAGCAGTACTTC.

The chain uses TRBV7-2 and TRBJ2-7; 13 positions match TRBD2. Per the germline V gene, CDR1 is SGHTA and CDR2 is FQGNSA. The CDR3 has 14 amino acids. Trimming took 5 bases from V and 4 from J; bases not matched to a gene: 2. DNA of the CDR3: TGTGCCAGCAGCCGACTAGCGGGAGGTTACGAGCAGTACTTC. This encodes CASSRLAGGYEQYF.

In its sample, this clone was seen a few times. The V call is TRBV7-2, the J call TRBJ2-7; 7 bases line up with TRBD2. Germline CDR1 reads SGHTA; CDR2 reads FQGNSA. V was pared by 5 bases and J by 2 bases, with 9 bases of the junction left unmatched. The CDR3 has 15 amino acids. DNA for the CDR3: TGTGCCAGCAGCCCCAGGGAGGGGTATACCTACGAGCAGTACTTC. Protein: CASSPREGYTYEQYF.

This chain links TRBV2 with TRBJ2-3; D gene ambiguous. Germline CDR1 and CDR2: SNHLY and FYNNEI. The V gene lost 7 bases and the J gene lost 4 bases, with 18 bases spanning the gap. CDR3 size: 15 residues. The CDR3 nucleotides read TGTGCCAGCAACCTTAGAGGTAGCTCCCCAGATACGCAGTATTTT. It yields the protein CASNLRGSSPDTQYF.